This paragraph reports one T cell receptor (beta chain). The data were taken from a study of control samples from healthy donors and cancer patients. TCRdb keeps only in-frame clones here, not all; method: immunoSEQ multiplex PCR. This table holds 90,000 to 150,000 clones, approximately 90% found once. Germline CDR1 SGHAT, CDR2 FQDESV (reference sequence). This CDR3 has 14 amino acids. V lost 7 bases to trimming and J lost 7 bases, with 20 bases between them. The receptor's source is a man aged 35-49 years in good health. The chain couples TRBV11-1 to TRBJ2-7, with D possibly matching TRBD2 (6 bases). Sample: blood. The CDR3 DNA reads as TGTGCCAGCACGAGGGACCGCGGAGGGAGGGAGCAGTACTTC. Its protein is CASTRDRGGREQYF.